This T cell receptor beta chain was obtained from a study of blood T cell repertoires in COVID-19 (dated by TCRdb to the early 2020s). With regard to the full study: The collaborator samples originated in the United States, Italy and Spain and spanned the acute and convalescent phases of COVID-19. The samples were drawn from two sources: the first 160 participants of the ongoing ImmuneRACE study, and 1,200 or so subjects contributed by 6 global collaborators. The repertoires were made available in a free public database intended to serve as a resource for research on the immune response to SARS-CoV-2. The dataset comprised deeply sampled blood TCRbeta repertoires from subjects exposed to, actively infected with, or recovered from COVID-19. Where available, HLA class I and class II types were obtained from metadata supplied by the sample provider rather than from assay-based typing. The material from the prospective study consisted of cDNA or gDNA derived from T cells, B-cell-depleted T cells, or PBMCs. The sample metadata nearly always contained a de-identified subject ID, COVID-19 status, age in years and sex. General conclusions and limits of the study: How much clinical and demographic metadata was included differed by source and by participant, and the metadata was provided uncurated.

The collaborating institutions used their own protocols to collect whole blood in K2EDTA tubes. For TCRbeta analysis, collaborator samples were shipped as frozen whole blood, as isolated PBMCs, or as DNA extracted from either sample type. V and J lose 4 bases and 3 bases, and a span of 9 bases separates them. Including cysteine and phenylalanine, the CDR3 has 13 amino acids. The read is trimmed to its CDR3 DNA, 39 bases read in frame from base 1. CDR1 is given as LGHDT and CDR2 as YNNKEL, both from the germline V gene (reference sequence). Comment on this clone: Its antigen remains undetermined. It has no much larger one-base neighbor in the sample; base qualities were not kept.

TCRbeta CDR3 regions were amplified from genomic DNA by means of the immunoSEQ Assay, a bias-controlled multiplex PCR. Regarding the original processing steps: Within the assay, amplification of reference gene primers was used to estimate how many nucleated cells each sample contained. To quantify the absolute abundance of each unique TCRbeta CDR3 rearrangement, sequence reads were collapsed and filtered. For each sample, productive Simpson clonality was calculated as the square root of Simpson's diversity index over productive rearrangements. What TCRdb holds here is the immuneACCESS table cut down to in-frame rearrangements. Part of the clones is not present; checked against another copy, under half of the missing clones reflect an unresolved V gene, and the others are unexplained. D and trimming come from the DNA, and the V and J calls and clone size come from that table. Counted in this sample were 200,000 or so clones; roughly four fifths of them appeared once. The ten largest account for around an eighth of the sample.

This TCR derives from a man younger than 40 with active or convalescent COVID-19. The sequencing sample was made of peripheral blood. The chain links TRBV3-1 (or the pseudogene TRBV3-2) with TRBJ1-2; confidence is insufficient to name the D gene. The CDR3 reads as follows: CASSLEGYYGYTF. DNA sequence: TGTGCCAGCAGCCTGGAGGGATACTATGGCTACACCTTC.